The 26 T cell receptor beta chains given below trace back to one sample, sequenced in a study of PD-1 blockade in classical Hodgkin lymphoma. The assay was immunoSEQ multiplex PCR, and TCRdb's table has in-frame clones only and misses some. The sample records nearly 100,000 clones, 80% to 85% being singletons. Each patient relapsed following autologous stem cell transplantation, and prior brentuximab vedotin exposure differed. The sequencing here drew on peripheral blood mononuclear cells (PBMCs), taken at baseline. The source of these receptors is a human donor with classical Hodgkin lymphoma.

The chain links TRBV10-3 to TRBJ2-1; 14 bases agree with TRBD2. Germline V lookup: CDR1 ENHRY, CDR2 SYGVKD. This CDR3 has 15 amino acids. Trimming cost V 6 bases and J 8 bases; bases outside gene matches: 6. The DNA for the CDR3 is TGTGCCATCAGGGAGACTAGCGGGAGGGCCGATGAGCAGTTCTTC. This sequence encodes CAIRETSGRADEQFF.

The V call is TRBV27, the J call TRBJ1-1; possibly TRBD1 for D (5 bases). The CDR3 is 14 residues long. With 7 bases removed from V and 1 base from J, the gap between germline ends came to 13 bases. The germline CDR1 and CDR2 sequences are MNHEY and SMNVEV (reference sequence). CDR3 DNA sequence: TGTGCCAGCACGTTTTGGGGCGGGAACACTGAAGCTTTCTTT. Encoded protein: CASTFWGGNTEAFF.

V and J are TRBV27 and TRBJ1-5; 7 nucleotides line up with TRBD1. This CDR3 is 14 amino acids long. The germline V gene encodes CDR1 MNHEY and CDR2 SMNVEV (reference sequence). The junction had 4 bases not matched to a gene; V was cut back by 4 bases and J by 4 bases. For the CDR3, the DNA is TGTGCCAGCAGTTCGACAGGGAGGAATCAGCCCCAGCATTTT. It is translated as CASSSTGRNQPQHF.

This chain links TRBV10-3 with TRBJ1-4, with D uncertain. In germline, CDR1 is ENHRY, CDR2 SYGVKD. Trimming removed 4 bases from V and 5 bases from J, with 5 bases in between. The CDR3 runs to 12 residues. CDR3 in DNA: TGTGCCATCAGTGTGGGAAATGAAAAACTGTTTTTT. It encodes CAISVGNEKLFF.

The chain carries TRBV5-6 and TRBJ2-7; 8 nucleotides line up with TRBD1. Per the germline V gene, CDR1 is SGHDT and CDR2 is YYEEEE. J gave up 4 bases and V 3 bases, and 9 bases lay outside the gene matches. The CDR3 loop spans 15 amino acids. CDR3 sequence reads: CASSSAGTGRYEQYF. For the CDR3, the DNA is TGTGCCAGCAGCTCAGCCGGGACAGGTCGGTACGAGCAGTACTTC.

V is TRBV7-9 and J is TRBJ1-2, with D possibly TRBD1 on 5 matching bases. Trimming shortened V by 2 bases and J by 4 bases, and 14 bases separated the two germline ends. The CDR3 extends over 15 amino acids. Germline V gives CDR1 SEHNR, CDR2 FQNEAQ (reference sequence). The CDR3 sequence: CASSLRRGGTYGYTF. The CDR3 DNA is TGTGCCAGCAGCTTACGCCGGGGGGGTACCTATGGCTACACCTTC. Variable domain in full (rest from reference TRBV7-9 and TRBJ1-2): DTGVSQNPRHKITKRGQNVTFRCDPISEHNRLYWYRQTLGQGPEFLTYFQNEAQLEKSRLLSDRFSAERPKGSFSTLEIQRTEQGDSAMYLCASSLRRGGTYGYTFGSGTRLTVV.

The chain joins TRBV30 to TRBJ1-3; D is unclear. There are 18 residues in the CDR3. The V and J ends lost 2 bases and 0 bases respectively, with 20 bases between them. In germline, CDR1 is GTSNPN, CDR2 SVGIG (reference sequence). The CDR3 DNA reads TGTGCCTGGAGTTCCTACCTCCCCGGCGGAGCCTCTGGAAACACCATATATTTT. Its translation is CAWSSYLPGGASGNTIYF.

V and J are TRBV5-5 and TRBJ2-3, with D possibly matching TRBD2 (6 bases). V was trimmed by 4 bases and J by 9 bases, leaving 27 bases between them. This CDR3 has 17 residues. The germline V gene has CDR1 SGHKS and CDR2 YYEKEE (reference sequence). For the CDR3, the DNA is TGTGCCAGCAGCCACAACGCCGGGGCGGGATCCAGTGTGACGCAGTATTTT. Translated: CASSHNAGAGSSVTQYF.

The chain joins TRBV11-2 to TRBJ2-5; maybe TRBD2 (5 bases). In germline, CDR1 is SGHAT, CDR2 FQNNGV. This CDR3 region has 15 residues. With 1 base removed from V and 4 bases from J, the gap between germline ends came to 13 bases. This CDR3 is CASSLVGAAGETQYF. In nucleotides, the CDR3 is TGTGCCAGCAGCTTAGTGGGAGCGGCGGGAGAGACCCAGTACTTC.

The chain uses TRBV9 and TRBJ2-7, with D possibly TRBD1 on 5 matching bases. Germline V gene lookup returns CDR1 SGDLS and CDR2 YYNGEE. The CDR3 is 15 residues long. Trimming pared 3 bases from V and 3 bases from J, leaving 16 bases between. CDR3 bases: TGTGCCAGCAGCGAGGGGTTTAGCCTTGGCTACGAGCAGTACTTC. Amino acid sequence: CASSEGFSLGYEQYF. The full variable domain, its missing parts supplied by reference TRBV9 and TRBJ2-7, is DSGVTQTPKHLITATGQRVTLRCSPRSGDLSVYWYQQSLDQGLQFLIQYYNGEERAKGNILERFSAQQFPDLHSELNLSSLELGDSALYFCASSEGFSLGYEQYFGPGTRLTVT.

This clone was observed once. The CDR3 here is CASSFGGDTEAFF. DNA of the CDR3: TGCGCCAGCAGCTTTGGGGGGGACACTGAAGCTTTCTTT. The rearrangement joins TRBV5-1 to TRBJ1-1, with a weak D call TRBD1 (5 bases). Per the germline V gene, CDR1 is SGHRS and CDR2 is YFSETQ. The CDR3 length is 13 residues. V was trimmed by 2 bases and J by 3 bases, leaving 8 bases between them.

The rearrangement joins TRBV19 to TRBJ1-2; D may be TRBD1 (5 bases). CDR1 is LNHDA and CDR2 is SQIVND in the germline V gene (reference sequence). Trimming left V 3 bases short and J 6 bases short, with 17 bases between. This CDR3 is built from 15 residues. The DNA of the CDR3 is TGTGCCAGTAGTATCTTGGCAGGGCCTCCAAATGGCTACACCTTC. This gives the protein CASSILAGPPNGYTF.

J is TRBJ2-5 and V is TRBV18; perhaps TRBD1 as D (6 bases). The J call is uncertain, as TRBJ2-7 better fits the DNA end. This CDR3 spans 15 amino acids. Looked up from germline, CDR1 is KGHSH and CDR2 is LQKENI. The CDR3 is CASSPPTGPRSEQYF. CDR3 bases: TGTGCCAGCTCACCACCGACAGGACCAAGGAGCGAGCAGTACTTC.

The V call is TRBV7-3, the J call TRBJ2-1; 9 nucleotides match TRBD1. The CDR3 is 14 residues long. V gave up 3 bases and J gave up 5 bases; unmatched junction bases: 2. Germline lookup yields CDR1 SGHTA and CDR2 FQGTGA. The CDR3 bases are TGTGCCAGCAGCTTGGGGGACAGGGACAATGAGCAGTTCTTC. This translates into CASSLGDRDNEQFF.

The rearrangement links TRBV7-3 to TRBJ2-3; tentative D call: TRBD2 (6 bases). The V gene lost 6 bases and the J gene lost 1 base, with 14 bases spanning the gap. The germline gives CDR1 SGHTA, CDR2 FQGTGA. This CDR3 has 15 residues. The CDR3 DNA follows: TGTGCCAGCAGTCCCGGAGGGCCGGGCACAGATACGCAGTATTTT. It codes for CASSPGGPGTDTQYF.

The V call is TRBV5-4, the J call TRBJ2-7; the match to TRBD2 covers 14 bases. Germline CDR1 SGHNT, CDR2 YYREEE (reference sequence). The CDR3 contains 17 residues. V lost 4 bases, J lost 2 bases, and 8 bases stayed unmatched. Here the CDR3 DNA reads TGTGCCAGCAGCGCCGGACTAGCGGGAGGCCTGACCTACGAGCAGTACTTC. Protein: CASSAGLAGGLTYEQYF.

Here the CDR3 DNA reads TGTGCCAGTAGTACTTATGGGGGCTACACCTTC. As protein: CASSTYGGYTF. The chain couples TRBV19 to TRBJ1-2, with unresolved D. Trimming removed 4 bases from V and 8 bases from J, with 8 bases in between. Germline V gene data show CDR1 as LNHDA and CDR2 as SQIVND (reference sequence). This CDR3 has 11 residues.

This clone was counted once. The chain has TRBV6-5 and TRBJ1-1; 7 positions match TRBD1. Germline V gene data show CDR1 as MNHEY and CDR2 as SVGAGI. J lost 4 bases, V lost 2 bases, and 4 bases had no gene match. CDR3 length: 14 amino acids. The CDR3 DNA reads TGTGCCAGCAGTTACCTTGACAGGGCCACTGAAGCTTTCTTT. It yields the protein CASSYLDRATEAFF.

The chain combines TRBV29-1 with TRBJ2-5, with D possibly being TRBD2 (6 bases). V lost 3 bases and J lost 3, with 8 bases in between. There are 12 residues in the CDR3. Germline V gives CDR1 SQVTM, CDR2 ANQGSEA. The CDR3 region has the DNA TGCAGCGTTGAGTGGGGGGAAGAGACCCAGTACTTC. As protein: CSVEWGEETQYF.

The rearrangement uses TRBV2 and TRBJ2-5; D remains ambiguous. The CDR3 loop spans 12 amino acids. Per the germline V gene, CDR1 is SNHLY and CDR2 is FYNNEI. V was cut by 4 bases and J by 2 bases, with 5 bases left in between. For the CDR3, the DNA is TGTGCCAGCAGTGGGAGTCAAGAGACCCAGTACTTC. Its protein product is CASSGSQETQYF.

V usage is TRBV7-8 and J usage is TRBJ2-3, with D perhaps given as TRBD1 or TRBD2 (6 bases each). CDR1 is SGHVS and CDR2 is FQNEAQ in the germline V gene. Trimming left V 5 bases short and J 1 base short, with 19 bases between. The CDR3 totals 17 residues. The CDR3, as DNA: TGTGCCAGCAGCACCCTAGCGTTAAGGGGGGGCACAGATACGCAGTATTTT. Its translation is CASSTLALRGGTDTQYF.

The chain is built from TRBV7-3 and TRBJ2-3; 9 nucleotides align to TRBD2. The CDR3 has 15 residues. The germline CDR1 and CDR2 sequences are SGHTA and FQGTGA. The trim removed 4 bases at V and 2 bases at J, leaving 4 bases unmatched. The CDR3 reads CASSSSGRHTDTQYF. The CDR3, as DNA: TGTGCCAGCAGCTCAAGCGGGAGGCACACAGATACGCAGTATTTT.

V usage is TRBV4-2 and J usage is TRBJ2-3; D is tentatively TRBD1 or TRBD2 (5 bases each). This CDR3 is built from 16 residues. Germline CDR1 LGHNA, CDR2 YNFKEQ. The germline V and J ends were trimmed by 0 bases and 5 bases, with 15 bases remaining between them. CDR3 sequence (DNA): TGTGCCAGCAGCCAAGACCGTGGGGGTGTGGAAGATACGCAGTATTTT. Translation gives CASSQDRGGVEDTQYF.

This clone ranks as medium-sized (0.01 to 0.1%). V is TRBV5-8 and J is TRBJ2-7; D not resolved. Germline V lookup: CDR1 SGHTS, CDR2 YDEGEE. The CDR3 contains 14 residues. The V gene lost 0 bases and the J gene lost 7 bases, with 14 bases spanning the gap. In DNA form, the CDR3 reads TGTGCCAGCAGCTTGGTACAGTATTGGGGTGAGCAGTACTTC. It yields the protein CASSLVQYWGEQYF. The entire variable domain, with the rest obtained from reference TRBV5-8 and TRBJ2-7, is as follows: EAGVTQSPTHLIKTRGQQATLRCSPISGHTSVYWYQQALGLGLQFLLWYDEGEERNRGNFPPRFSGRQFPNYSSELNVNALELEDSALYLCASSLVQYWGEQYFGPGTRLTVT.

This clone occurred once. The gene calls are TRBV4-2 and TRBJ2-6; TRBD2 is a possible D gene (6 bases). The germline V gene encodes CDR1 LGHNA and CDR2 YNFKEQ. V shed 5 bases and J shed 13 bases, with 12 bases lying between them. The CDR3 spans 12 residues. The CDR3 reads CASSSGLGVLTF. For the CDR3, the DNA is TGTGCCAGCAGCTCGGGACTTGGGGTCCTGACTTTC.

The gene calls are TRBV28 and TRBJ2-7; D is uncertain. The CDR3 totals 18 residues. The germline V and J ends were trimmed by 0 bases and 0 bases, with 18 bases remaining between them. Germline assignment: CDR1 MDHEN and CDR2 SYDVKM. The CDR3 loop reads CASSLWADGDPSSYEQYF. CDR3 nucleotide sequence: TGTGCCAGCAGTTTATGGGCGGACGGTGATCCTTCCTCCTACGAGCAGTACTTC.